Listed below are T cell receptor beta chains from one sample, sequenced in a study of blood T cell repertoires in COVID-19. TCRdb keeps only in-frame clones here, not all; method: immunoSEQ multiplex PCR. Among 130,000 or so clones listed, roughly 90% were seen once. The sequenced material came from peripheral blood. The receptors come from a man in his sixties with COVID-19, enrolled during active disease. Both conserved end residues are part of each CDR3. Each record gives: V gene, J gene, D gene, clone size, CDR3 length, CDR3 DNA, CDR3 protein. D genes are given only for firm matches. Clone size is not always given. Where it is, it says once, few, many or a class for expanded clones.

TRBV5-5	TRBJ1-2	TRBD1	NA	15	TGTGCCAGCAGCTTGTTTCCCCGACAGGGGGAGGGCTACACCTTC	CASSLFPRQGEGYTF
TRBV9	TRBJ1-6	NA	NA	15	TGTGCCAGCAGCGTAGACCAGGGGTACAATTCACCCCTCCACTTT	CASSVDQGYNSPLHF
TRBV7-6	TRBJ2-2	TRBD1	many	16	TGTGCCAGCAGCCCCACTACAGGGGGCATCGTCGGGGAGCTGTTTTTT	CASSPTTGGIVGELFF
TRBV15	TRBJ2-5	TRBD1	NA	15	TGTGCCACCAGCGGGACAGGTCGGCCCCAAGAGACCCAGTACTTC	CATSGTGRPQETQYF
TRBV9	TRBJ1-2	NA	NA	14	TGTGCCAGCAGCGTAGACGTGGGGCTGGATGGCTACACCTTC	CASSVDVGLDGYTF
TRBV6-5	TRBJ2-1	TRBD1	NA	15	TGTGCCACCATGGTGGGGGGACAGGGGTTCAATGAGCAGTTCTTC	CATMVGGQGFNEQFF
TRBV24-1	TRBJ1-5	NA	once	14	TGTGCCACCAGTGGTTCGGGGGGCAATCAGCCCCAGCATTTT	CATSGSGGNQPQHF
TRBV19	TRBJ1-2	TRBD1	once	12	TGTGCCAGTAGTAACAGGGGGAGCGGCTACACCTTC	CASSNRGSGYTF
TRBV19	TRBJ1-2	TRBD1	NA	16	TGTGCCAGCAGAACAGGGGGAGGTTCAGTGAACTATGGCTACACCTTC	CASRTGGGSVNYGYTF
TRBV5-8	TRBJ2-5	TRBD2	NA	16	TGTGCCAGCAGCTTGGCTAGCGGGGGGGCCTGGGAGACCCAGTACTTC	CASSLASGGAWETQYF
TRBV11-3	TRBJ1-1	NA	once	12	TGTGCCAGCAGCTCCCGGAACACTGAAGCTTTCTTT	CASSSRNTEAFF
TRBV6-5	TRBJ1-1	TRBD1	NA	14	TGTGCCAGCAGTTACTCGGTCAGGGGGCCTGAAGCTTTCTTT	CASSYSVRGPEAFF
TRBV19	TRBJ1-5	NA	NA	15	TGTGCCAGTAGACCCAATTGGCGGGACTATCAGCCCCAGCATTTT	CASRPNWRDYQPQHF
TRBV19	TRBJ1-2	TRBD1	once	14	TGTGCCAGTAGTAGGATCGGACAGGAGTATGGCTACACCTTC	CASSRIGQEYGYTF
TRBV7-2	TRBJ2-1	NA	NA	16	TGTGCCAGCAGCTTGCGGGACCCCCGGGTTGATAATGAGCAGTTCTTC	CASSLRDPRVDNEQFF
TRBV4-3	TRBJ2-4	TRBD1	NA	16	TGCGCCAGCAGCCCCAAGGACAGGGTGGCCAAAAACATTCAGTACTTC	CASSPKDRVAKNIQYF
TRBV6-1	TRBJ1-4	NA	NA	15	TGTGCCAGCAGTGAATCTGAGGGAACTAATGAAAAACTGTTTTTT	CASSESEGTNEKLFF
TRBV27	TRBJ1-5	NA	NA	19	TGTGCCAGCAGTTCCGTACAGGGAAGTTTGGGTTATAGCAATCAGCCCCAGCATTTT	CASSSVQGSLGYSNQPQHF
TRBV5-1	TRBJ2-2	TRBD1	NA	17	TGCGCCAGCAGCTTGGCCCACGGGACAGGGACGTCAGGGGAGCTGTTTTTT	CASSLAHGTGTSGELFF
TRBV6-4	TRBJ2-2	NA	NA	13	TGTGCCAGCAGCGAAGGGAGGACCGGGGAGCTGTTTTTT	CASSEGRTGELFF
TRBV15	TRBJ1-1	NA	NA	15	TGTGCCACCAGCAGATTACAGGGTCCGAACACTGAAGCTTTCTTT	CATSRLQGPNTEAFF
TRBV28	TRBJ1-2	TRBD1	NA	13	TGTGCCAGCAGTTTATCTTACAGGGGTGGCTACACCTTC	CASSLSYRGGYTF
TRBV7-2	TRBJ2-1	TRBD2	NA	17	TGTGCCAGCAGCTTATCGCCTTTTGGGGGGAGGGACAATGAGCAGTTCTTC	CASSLSPFGGRDNEQFF
TRBV21-1	TRBJ2-7	NA	NA	14	TGTGCCAGCAGCAAAGGACAGGGCTCCTACGAGCAGTACTTC	CASSKGQGSYEQYF
TRBV12-3/TRBV12-4	TRBJ1-4	TRBD1	NA	13	TGTGCCAGCAGAACCGGGACAGATGAAAAACTGTTTTTT	CASRTGTDEKLFF
TRBV27	TRBJ1-4	NA	NA	14	TGTGCCAGCAGTTTGAAAGGGGCCGGCGAAAAACTGTTTTTT	CASSLKGAGEKLFF
TRBV11-2	TRBJ2-5	TRBD2	few	15	TGTGCCAGCAGCCTGACTAGCGGGGACACGGGGACCCAGTACTTC	CASSLTSGDTGTQYF
TRBV6-5	TRBJ2-7	TRBD2	NA	15	TGTGCCAGCAGGTCACCACTAGCGACCACCTACGAGCAGTACTTC	CASRSPLATTYEQYF
TRBV6-2/TRBV6-3	TRBJ2-7	NA	few	13	TGTGCCAGCAGTAACTTCCCCAGGGGCGAGCAGTACTTC	CASSNFPRGEQYF
TRBV7-2	TRBJ1-6	NA	NA	13	TGTGCCAGCAGCTTAGGAGTTCGATCACCCCTCCACTTT	CASSLGVRSPLHF
TRBV7-3	TRBJ2-5	NA	once	16	TGTGCCAGCAGCTTATCCGCGGGGGCCACTAAAGAGACCCAGTACTTC	CASSLSAGATKETQYF
TRBV19	TRBJ1-1	NA	NA	13	TGTGCCAGTACCATACTCCTATGGTCTGAGGCTTTCTTT	CASTILLWSEAFF
TRBV29-1	TRBJ1-4	TRBD1	NA	12	TGCAGCGTTGACAGGGGGGATGAAAAACTGTTTTTT	CSVDRGDEKLFF
TRBV19	TRBJ1-2	NA	NA	13	TGTGCCAGTAGTATAAGGGGGACCTATGGCTACACCTTC	CASSIRGTYGYTF
TRBV12-5	TRBJ2-1	NA	once	13	TGTGCTAGTGGTTTGGGGGTCCGGAGTGAGCAGTTCTTC	CASGLGVRSEQFF
TRBV5-8	TRBJ1-5	NA	NA	14	TGTGCCAGCAGCTTGGACAGGTCGGATCAGCCCCAGCATTTT	CASSLDRSDQPQHF
TRBV7-9	TRBJ2-7	NA	NA	12	TGTGCCAGCAGCTTAGAAGGGGCGTCGCAGTACTTC	CASSLEGASQYF
TRBV7-6	TRBJ1-3	NA	few	15	TGTGCCAGCAGCCTCGCAGGGCCCTCTGGAAACACCATATATTTT	CASSLAGPSGNTIYF
TRBV7-3	TRBJ1-1	NA	NA	13	TGTGCCAGCAGCTCACAGGGGAACACTGAAGCTTTCTTT	CASSSQGNTEAFF
TRBV29-1	TRBJ1-1	NA	NA	13	TGCAGCGTCCTCAGGGTCATGAACACTGAAGCTTTCTTT	CSVLRVMNTEAFF
TRBV9	TRBJ1-6	NA	NA	18	TGTGCCAGCAGCGTAGGTGTAGGTGGGACACTTTCAAATTCACCCCTCCACTTT	CASSVGVGGTLSNSPLHF
TRBV7-2	TRBJ1-5	TRBD1	NA	15	TGTGCCAGCAGCACCAGACAGGGCCTCAATCAGCCCCAGCATTTT	CASSTRQGLNQPQHF
TRBV7-9	TRBJ1-1	NA	NA	14	TGTGCCAGCAGCCCTCAGGGTAGTCTCACTGAAGCTTTCTTT	CASSPQGSLTEAFF
TRBV15	TRBJ1-4	TRBD1	NA	16	TGTGCCACCAGCGGCCAGGGGGCTAGGACTAATGAAAAACTGTTTTTT	CATSGQGARTNEKLFF
TRBV5-1	TRBJ2-2	NA	NA	14	TGCGCCAGCACTATGAAACAGGGTACCGGGGAGCTGTTTTTT	CASTMKQGTGELFF
TRBV9	TRBJ1-1	NA	NA	14	TGTGCCAGCAGCGCCGGACAGCAGAGACTTGAAGCTTTCTTT	CASSAGQQRLEAFF
TRBV5-8	TRBJ2-2	NA	NA	17	TGTGCCAGCAGCTTGATCGTCCGGCAGGGAAACACCGGGGAGCTGTTTTTT	CASSLIVRQGNTGELFF
TRBV27	TRBJ2-7	NA	NA	15	TGTGCCAGCAGCTTGCTGACAGGCCCCCCTAGCGAGCAGTACTTC	CASSLLTGPPSEQYF
TRBV10-2	TRBJ1-1	NA	NA	14	TGCGCCAGCGTGCAATGGGGCATGAACACTGAAGCTTTCTTT	CASVQWGMNTEAFF
TRBV20-1	TRBJ1-2	NA	NA	13	TGCAGTGCTAGTCAGGGAGGTAACTATGGCTACACCTTC	CSASQGGNYGYTF
TRBV19	TRBJ1-3	NA	NA	13	TGTGCCAGTAGTCACAGGGTTGGAAACACCATATATTTT	CASSHRVGNTIYF
TRBV6-1	TRBJ1-2	NA	NA	15	TGTGCCAGCAGTGAAGCTTGGAGGGGGAGGGATGGCTACACCTTC	CASSEAWRGRDGYTF
TRBV9	TRBJ2-1	TRBD2	NA	17	TGTGCCAGCAGCGTAGAGGTAGACGCGGGGGTCTACAATGAGCAGTTCTTC	CASSVEVDAGVYNEQFF
TRBV6-1	TRBJ1-2	NA	NA	13	TGTGCCAGCAGTGAGACCGGGGGACTTGGCTACACCTTC	CASSETGGLGYTF
TRBV7-9	TRBJ1-2	NA	NA	14	TGTGCCAGCAGCTTGTTTGTAGGGGATGACGGCTACACCTTC	CASSLFVGDDGYTF
TRBV30	TRBJ1-1	NA	NA	11	TGTGCCTGGAAAAGCCCCGTTGAAGCTTTCTTT	CAWKSPVEAFF
TRBV6-1	TRBJ2-3	NA	NA	14	TGTGCCAGCAGTGAAGAGGGGCTATCGGAGACGCAGTATTTT	CASSEEGLSETQYF